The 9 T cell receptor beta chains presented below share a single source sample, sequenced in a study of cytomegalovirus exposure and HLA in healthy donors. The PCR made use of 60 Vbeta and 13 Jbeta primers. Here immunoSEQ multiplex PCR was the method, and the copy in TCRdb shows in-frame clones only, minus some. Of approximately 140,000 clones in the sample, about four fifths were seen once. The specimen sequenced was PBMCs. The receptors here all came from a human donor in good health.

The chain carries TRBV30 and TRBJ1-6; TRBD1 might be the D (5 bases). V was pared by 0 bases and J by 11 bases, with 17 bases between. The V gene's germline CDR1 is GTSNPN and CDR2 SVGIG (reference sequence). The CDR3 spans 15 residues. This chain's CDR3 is CAWSVRQTGPPPLHF. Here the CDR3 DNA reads TGTGCCTGGAGTGTACGCCAAACAGGTCCGCCACCCCTCCACTTT.

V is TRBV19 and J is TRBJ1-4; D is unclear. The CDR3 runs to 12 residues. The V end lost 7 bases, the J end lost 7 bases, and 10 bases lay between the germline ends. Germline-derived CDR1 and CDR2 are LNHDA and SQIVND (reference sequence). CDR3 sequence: CASNEVGEKLFF. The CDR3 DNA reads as TGTGCCAGTAACGAGGTGGGTGAAAAACTGTTTTTT.

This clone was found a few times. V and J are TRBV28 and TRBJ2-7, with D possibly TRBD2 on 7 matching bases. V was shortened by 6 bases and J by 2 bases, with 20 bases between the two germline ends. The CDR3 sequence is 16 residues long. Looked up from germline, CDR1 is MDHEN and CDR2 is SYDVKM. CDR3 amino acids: CASSLGGGLKPYEQYF. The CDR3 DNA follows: TGTGCCAGCAGCCTTGGGGGGGGCCTAAAGCCCTACGAGCAGTACTTC.

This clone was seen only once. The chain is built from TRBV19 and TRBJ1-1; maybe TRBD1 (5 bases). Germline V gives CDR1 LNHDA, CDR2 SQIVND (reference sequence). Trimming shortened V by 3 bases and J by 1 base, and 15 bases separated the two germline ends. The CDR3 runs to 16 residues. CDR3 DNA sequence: TGTGCCAGTAGTATTAATACCCAGGGAACGAACACTGAAGCTTTCTTT. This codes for CASSINTQGTNTEAFF. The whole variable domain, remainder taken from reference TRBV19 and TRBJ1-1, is DGGITQSPKYLFRKEGQNVTLSCEQNLNHDAMYWYRQDPGQGLRLIYYSQIVNDFQKGDIAEGYSVSREKKESFPLTVTSAQKNPTAFYLCASSINTQGTNTEAFFGQGTRLTVV.

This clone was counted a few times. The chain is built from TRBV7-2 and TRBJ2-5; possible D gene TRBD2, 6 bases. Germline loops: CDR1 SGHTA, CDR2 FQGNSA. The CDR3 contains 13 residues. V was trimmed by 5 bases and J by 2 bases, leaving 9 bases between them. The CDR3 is CASSIAGQETQYF. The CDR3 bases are TGTGCCAGCAGCATCGCGGGACAAGAGACCCAGTACTTC.

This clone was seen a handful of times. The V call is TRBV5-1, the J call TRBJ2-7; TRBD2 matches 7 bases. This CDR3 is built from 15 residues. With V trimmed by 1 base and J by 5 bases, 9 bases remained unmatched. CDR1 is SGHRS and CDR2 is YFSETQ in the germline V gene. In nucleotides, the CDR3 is TGCGCCAGCAGCTTGTTCCCGGGAGGAGGCGACGAGCAGTACTTC. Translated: CASSLFPGGGDEQYF.

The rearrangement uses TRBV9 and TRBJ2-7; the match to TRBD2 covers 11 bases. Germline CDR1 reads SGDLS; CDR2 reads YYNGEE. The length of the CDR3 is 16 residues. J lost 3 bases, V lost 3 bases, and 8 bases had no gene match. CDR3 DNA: TGTGCCAGCAGCGCGGGAGTCGGGACTAGCGGCTACGAGCAGTACTTC. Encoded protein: CASSAGVGTSGYEQYF.

The CDR3 DNA is TGTGCCAGCAGTGAAACTCCGGGATCATCTGGAAACACCATATATTTT. Protein product: CASSETPGSSGNTIYF. The chain combines TRBV6-1 with TRBJ1-3; D is unclear. Germline V gene lookup returns CDR1 MNHNS and CDR2 SASEGT. The V end lost 2 bases, the J end lost 1 base, and 12 bases lay between the germline ends. The CDR3 has 16 amino acids.

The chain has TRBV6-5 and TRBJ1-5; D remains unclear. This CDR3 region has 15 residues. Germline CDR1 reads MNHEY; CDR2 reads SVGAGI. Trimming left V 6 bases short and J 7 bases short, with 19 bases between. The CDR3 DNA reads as TGTGCCAGCAGCCCCGTGGGAGATCAGCCCCAGCCCCAGCATTTT. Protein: CASSPVGDQPQPQHF.